Listed here are 14 T cell receptor beta chains from one sample, sequenced in a study of OX40 agonist ivuxolimab in advanced cancers. Clones were read by immunoSEQ multiplex PCR, and TCRdb kept only the in-frame ones, dropping some. In the table there are 20,000 to 25,000 clones, over 75% of which are singletons. The input for sequencing was CD4+ or CD8+ T cells sorted from blood, taken in a trial of the OX40 agonist ivuxolimab. These receptors came from an adult with an advanced solid tumor such as melanoma, head and neck, liver or kidney cancer.

The J gene is TRBJ1-1, the V gene TRBV19, with 9 bases fitting TRBD1. CDR1 is LNHDA, CDR2 SQIVND, per germline (reference sequence). The CDR3 covers 14 residues. Trimming at V came to 3 bases and at J to 4 bases, leaving 3 bases not matched to a gene. CDR3 coding DNA: TGTGCCAGTAGTATCGGACAGGGGTCCACTGAAGCTTTCTTT. Its translation is CASSIGQGSTEAFF.

There are a few counts of this clone. The chain combines TRBV6-5 with TRBJ1-1; possibly TRBD1 for D (5 bases). The length of the CDR3 is 13 residues. The germline V gene encodes CDR1 MNHEY and CDR2 SVGAGI. With 4 bases removed from V and 1 base from J, the gap between germline ends came to 7 bases. The CDR3 DNA follows: TGTGCCAGCAGTTCCGGACAGAACACTGAAGCTTTCTTT. The encoded protein is CASSSGQNTEAFF.

The chain uses TRBV10-2 and TRBJ2-7; D remains ambiguous. CDR1 and CDR2 (germline): WSHSY, SAAADI. Deletions cut 0 bases from V and 6 bases from J, with 9 bases between. The CDR3 loop spans 13 amino acids. As DNA, the CDR3 is TGCGCCAGCAGTGAGTCGAAGCGCACCGAGCAGTACTTC. Protein: CASSESKRTEQYF.

The chain combines TRBV9 with TRBJ1-1; tentatively, D is TRBD1 (5 bases). The CDR3 contains 14 residues. V dropped 3 bases and J dropped 5 bases, with 14 bases sitting between them. Germline V lookup: CDR1 SGDLS, CDR2 YYNGEE. The CDR3 DNA reads TGTGCCAGCAGCGGAGCTACCTCAGGGACTGAAGCTTTCTTT. This codes for CASSGATSGTEAFF.

CDR3 nucleotide sequence: TGTGCCAGTACCCCGACAGGTTATAGCAATCAGCCCCAGCATTTT. Protein: CASTPTGYSNQPQHF. The chain carries TRBV19 and TRBJ1-5; TRBD1 is a possible D gene (6 bases). Germline V gene lookup returns CDR1 LNHDA and CDR2 SQIVND (reference sequence). V dropped 7 bases and J dropped 0 bases, with 13 bases sitting between them. CDR3 length: 15 residues.

By sample share, this clone is large. The V and J genes are TRBV5-6 and TRBJ2-7; perhaps TRBD1 as D (5 bases). CDR3 length: 14 residues. Germline V gene sequence: CDR1 SGHDT, CDR2 YYEEEE. Trimming took off 2 bases at V and 3 bases at J, with 12 bases between the two ends. The CDR3 DNA is TGTGCCAGCAGCTTTTCCCAGGGTGGCTACGAGCAGTACTTC. This codes for CASSFSQGGYEQYF.

This chain links TRBV7-8 with TRBJ1-1; no clear D gene. V was cut by 1 base and J by 3 bases, with 6 bases left in between. CDR1 is SGHVS, CDR2 FQNEAQ, per germline. CDR3 size: 13 residues. In DNA form, the CDR3 reads TGTGCCAGCAGCTTAGATGGGTACACTGAAGCTTTCTTT. It yields the protein CASSLDGYTEAFF.

The chain employs TRBV28 and TRBJ2-7; maybe TRBD1 (5 bases). The V end lost 8 bases, the J end lost 0 bases, and 17 bases lay between the germline ends. Germline V lookup: CDR1 MDHEN, CDR2 SYDVKM. The CDR3 has 15 amino acids. The DNA for the CDR3 is TGTGCCAGCCACGCCAGTCATGACAGCTCCTACGAGCAGTACTTC. It yields the protein CASHASHDSSYEQYF.

The genes are TRBV7-9 and TRBJ2-7, with unresolved D. The V and J ends lost 5 bases and 0 bases respectively, with 8 bases between them. Germline V lookup: CDR1 SEHNR, CDR2 FQNEAQ (reference sequence). The length of the CDR3 is 13 residues. CDR3 in amino acids: CASSPIGSYEQYF. In DNA, the CDR3 is TGTGCCAGCAGCCCAATAGGCTCCTACGAGCAGTACTTC.

The chain joins TRBV27 to TRBJ2-2, with 9 nucleotides matching TRBD1. CDR1 and CDR2 (germline): MNHEY, SMNVEV (reference sequence). The CDR3 has 16 residues. The V and J ends lost 5 bases and 3 bases, in that order; junction bases with no gene match: 7. CDR3 bases: TGTGCCAGCAGTCCGGGGGACAGGGCCGACACCGGGGAGCTGTTTTTT. Protein: CASSPGDRADTGELFF.

The chain is built from TRBV11-2 and TRBJ2-2; D is ambiguous. CDR1 SGHAT and CDR2 FQNNGV come from the germline V gene. This CDR3 region has 12 residues. With 5 bases removed from V and 3 bases from J, the gap between germline ends came to 4 bases. CDR3 sequence reads: CASSADTGELFF. In DNA, the CDR3 is TGTGCCAGCAGCGCGGACACCGGGGAGCTGTTTTTT. Filled out from reference TRBV11-2 and TRBJ2-2, the complete variable domain reads EAGVAQSPRYKIIEKRQSVAFWCNPISGHATLYWYQQILGQGPKLLIQFQNNGVVDDSQLPKDRFSAERLKGVDSTLKIQPAKLEDSAVYLCASSADTGELFFGEGSRLTVL.

The chain carries TRBV19 and TRBJ2-7; D is ambiguous. This CDR3 spans 13 amino acids. V gave up 6 bases and J gave up 2 bases, with 11 bases separating them. From germline, CDR1 is LNHDA and CDR2 SQIVND (reference sequence). The CDR3 protein is CASSRDETYEQYF. The CDR3 coding sequence is TGTGCCAGTAGCCGTGACGAGACCTACGAGCAGTACTTC.

V usage is TRBV28 and J usage is TRBJ1-5; weak D call: TRBD1 (6 bases). This CDR3 is built from 13 residues. Trimming left V 2 bases short and J 6 bases short, with 8 bases between. The germline V gene encodes CDR1 MDHEN and CDR2 SYDVKM. CDR3 sequence reads: CASSLGQIQPQHF. The CDR3 DNA reads TGTGCCAGCAGTTTAGGACAGATTCAGCCCCAGCATTTT.

The genes are TRBV2 and TRBJ2-7; 7 bases match TRBD1. With V trimmed by 8 bases and J by 4 bases, 14 bases remained unmatched. The CDR3 is 15 residues long. The germline CDR1 and CDR2 sequences are SNHLY and FYNNEI. CDR3 protein: CASPRTGQSPYEQYF. As DNA, the CDR3 is TGTGCCAGCCCGAGGACGGGACAGTCGCCTTACGAGCAGTACTTC.